The 25 T cell receptor beta chains below come from one sample, sequenced in a study of CD8+CD57+ T cells in acquired aplastic anemia. Patients who underwent sequencing had shown CD8+CD57+ cell expansion by flow cytometry. The TCR beta profiling, which covered VDJ combination and CDR3 sequence, was carried out using genomic DNA as the template. TCRdb used MiXCR to reprocess the reads, holding one entry per CDR3 protein. The sample shows hundreds of thousands of distinct CDR3 sequences, approximately 50% of them seen only once. Sequencing input: sorted CD4+, CD8+, or CD8+CD57+ T cells (not recorded which) from PBMCs. The origin of the receptors is a human donor with aplastic anemia.

This clonotype was observed many times. The genes are TRBV9 and TRBJ1-1; 8 bases agree with TRBD1. Losses at the gene ends were 4 bases for V and 2 bases for J; bases not matched to a gene: 7. The V gene's germline CDR1 is SGDLS and CDR2 YYNGEE. The CDR3 consists of 15 residues. CDR3 sequence reads: CASSLRTGLNTEAFF. CDR3 nucleotides: TGTGCCAGCAGCCTCAGGACAGGGCTTAACACTGAAGCTTTCTTT.

The chain recombines TRBV5-1 with TRBJ2-5; 7 bases fit TRBD1. V gave up 6 bases and J gave up 2 bases; unmatched junction bases: 7. Germline CDR1 reads SGHRS; CDR2 reads YFSETQ. The CDR3 runs to 14 residues. In DNA, the CDR3 is TGCGCCAGCATGCAGGACAGGAATCAAGAGACCCAGTACTTC. Protein sequence: CASMQDRNQETQYF.

This clonotype was counted many times. The rearrangement links TRBV7-9 to TRBJ1-1; 8 bases are shared with TRBD1. Germline-derived CDR1 and CDR2 are SEHNR and FQNEAQ (reference sequence). The CDR3 is 15 residues long. V lost 8 bases, J lost 2 bases, and 10 bases stayed unmatched. The CDR3 loop reads CASPQAGQGNTEAFF. As DNA, the CDR3 is TGTGCCAGCCCCCAGGCCGGACAGGGAAACACTGAAGCTTTCTTT. Full variable domain (remainder filled in from reference TRBV7-9 and TRBJ1-1): DTGVSQNPRHKITKRGQNVTFRCDPISEHNRLYWYRQTLGQGPEFLTYFQNEAQLEKSRLLSDRFSAERPKGSFSTLEIQRTEQGDSAMYLCASPQAGQGNTEAFFGQGTRLTVV.

This clonotype came up a few times. The J gene is TRBJ1-5, the V gene TRBV2; D not resolved. Per germline, CDR1 SNHLY and CDR2 FYNNEI. This CDR3 region has 13 residues. Trimming removed 10 bases from V and 4 bases from J, with 14 bases in between. CDR3 in amino acids: CAIGLGANQPQHF. CDR3 DNA: TGTGCCATCGGGTTGGGCGCGAATCAGCCCCAGCATTTT.

Concerning this clonotype: The germline gene is not matched at one end of the junction; a read error may be the cause. J is TRBJ2-1 and V is TRBV10-3; 8 bases align to TRBD2. The CDR3 runs 15 residues. Germline-derived CDR1 and CDR2 are ENHRY and SYGVKD. Here the CDR3 DNA reads TGTGCCAGCAGTCCGATAGCGGGGAACTACAATGAGCAGTTCTTC. It yields the protein CASSPIAGNYNEQFF.

This clonotype was counted many times. The chain has TRBV7-9 and TRBJ2-3; perhaps TRBD2 as D (7 bases). Germline V gives CDR1 SEHNR, CDR2 FQNEAQ (reference sequence). V was clipped by 5 bases and J by 1 base, with 13 bases between them. The CDR3 extends over 15 amino acids. Here the CDR3 reads CASSPPGGGTDTQYF. Written as DNA, the CDR3 is TGTGCCAGCAGCCCCCCGGGGGGCGGCACAGATACGCAGTATTTT. The full variable domain, in which reference TRBV7-9 and TRBJ2-3 provide the parts outside the CDR3, is DTGVSQNPRHKITKRGQNVTFRCDPISEHNRLYWYRQTLGQGPEFLTYFQNEAQLEKSRLLSDRFSAERPKGSFSTLEIQRTEQGDSAMYLCASSPPGGGTDTQYFGPGTRLTVL.

Note on this clonotype: One junction end does not reproduce the germline sequence, and a read error may be involved. The chain uses TRBV11-2 and TRBJ2-1; the match to TRBD2 covers 8 bases. Germline loops: CDR1 SGHAT, CDR2 FQNNGV. There are 14 residues in the CDR3. The CDR3 spells CASGLIAGGSEQFF. DNA of the CDR3: TGCGCCAGCGGCTTAATTGCGGGGGGAAGTGAGCAGTTCTTC.

As regards this clonotype: Just one base apart from a much larger clone, this may be a read error. The chain combines TRBV20-1 with TRBJ2-7; perhaps TRBD2 as D (6 bases). This CDR3 has 14 residues. The germline gives CDR1 DFQATT, CDR2 SNEGSKA (reference sequence). CDR3 nucleotide sequence: TGCAGTGCAACCTACTCCGGGAGTATGGACGAGCAGTGCTTC. This codes for CSATYSGSMDEQCF.

This clonotype was seen repeatedly, ten times or more. CDR3 sequence (DNA): TGTGCCAGCAGCTCCATTCTTGGGACGGGAGAGTGGGGGGCCTACGAGCAGTACTTC. Protein: CASSSILGTGEWGAYEQYF. The rearrangement joins TRBV7-9 to TRBJ2-7; possibly TRBD2 for D (6 bases). The CDR3 length is 19 residues. Deletions cut 4 bases from V and 2 bases from J, with 27 bases between. The V gene's germline CDR1 is SEHNR and CDR2 FQNEAQ (reference sequence). Complete variable domain (other parts from reference TRBV7-9 and TRBJ2-7): DTGVSQNPRHKITKRGQNVTFRCDPISEHNRLYWYRQTLGQGPEFLTYFQNEAQLEKSRLLSDRFSAERPKGSFSTLEIQRTEQGDSAMYLCASSSILGTGEWGAYEQYFGPGTRLTVT.

This clonotype was counted at least ten times. The CDR3, as DNA: TGTGCCAGCAGCCAAGATATTGGACGGATGAACACTGAAGCTTTCTTT. It is translated as CASSQDIGRMNTEAFF. The rearrangement uses TRBV4-2 and TRBJ1-1, with D uncertain. Trimming removed 0 bases at V and 0 bases at J, with 11 bases between. The CDR3 has 16 residues. Germline V gives CDR1 LGHNA, CDR2 YNFKEQ.

The rearrangement uses TRBV2 and TRBJ2-1; TRBD1 matches 11 bases. This CDR3 comprises 14 residues. The V gene's germline CDR1 is SNHLY and CDR2 FYNNEI. J was trimmed by 8 bases and V by 6 bases; bases with no gene match: 6. CDR3 bases: TGTGCCAGCAGATCGGGACAGGGGGGCGATGAGCAGTTCTTC. Translation: CASRSGQGGDEQFF.

The V gene is TRBV7-4, the J gene TRBJ2-3; TRBD2 agrees at 9 bases. Germline values: CDR1 SGHVT, CDR2 SQSDAQ. The CDR3 is 15 residues long. The trim removed 5 bases at V and 8 bases at J, leaving 11 bases unmatched. The chain's CDR3 is CASSPYSGRAPTQYF. The CDR3 nucleotides read TGTGCCAGCAGCCCCTATAGCGGGAGAGCACCTACGCAGTATTTT.

In nucleotides, the CDR3 is TGTGCCAGCGGGCCTGTAGGGGGGAATAGCAATCAGCCCCAGCATTTT. Residues: CASGPVGGNSNQPQHF. This chain connects TRBV6-5 to TRBJ1-5; weak D call: TRBD1 (6 bases). CDR3 length: 16 residues. Trimming took off 8 bases at V and 0 bases at J, with 17 bases between the two ends. The V gene's germline CDR1 is MNHEY and CDR2 SVGAGI.

This clonotype was seen a few times. This may be a read error, as it is one base from a much larger clone. The J gene is TRBJ1-3, the V gene TRBV7-9; 10 nucleotides align to TRBD1. The CDR3 is 15 residues long. Germline V CDR1 and CDR2: SEHNR, FQNEAQ (reference sequence). J gave up 9 bases and V 5 bases, and 10 bases lay outside the gene matches. CDR3 sequence (DNA): TGTGCCAGCAGCGCACCCGACAGGGGGCGAAGCACCATATATTTT. Translated: CASSAPDRGRSTIYF.

This clonotype appeared a few times. A much larger clone differs from this one at a single base, so this may be a read error. The chain joins TRBV9 to TRBJ2-7, with D possibly matching TRBD1 (5 bases). Germline CDR1 reads SGDLS; CDR2 reads YYNGEE. The CDR3 has 13 amino acids. The CDR3 is CASSALQENERYF. As DNA, the CDR3 is TGTGCCAGCAGCGCGTTACAGGAGAACGAGCGGTACTTC.

In its sample, this clonotype was seen many times. The rearrangement joins TRBV15 to TRBJ2-1; D may be TRBD1 (5 bases). The CDR3 covers 13 residues. The germline V gene has CDR1 LNHNV and CDR2 YYDKDF (reference sequence). V was pared by 8 bases and J by 2 bases, with 10 bases between. DNA of the CDR3: TGTGCCACCGCCCAGGGAACCTACAATGAGCAGTTCTTC. Translating gives CATAQGTYNEQFF.

Many counts were recorded for this clonotype. The chain couples TRBV10-3 to TRBJ2-3, with D possibly matching TRBD2 (6 bases). The CDR3 runs 15 residues. Trimming shortened V by 0 bases and J by 7 bases, and 14 bases separated the two germline ends. Germline V gene data show CDR1 as ENHRY and CDR2 as SYGVKD. The CDR3 bases are TGTGCCATCAGTGAGTCGGCAGGGACTTTGAATACGCAGTATTTT. It yields the protein CAISESAGTLNTQYF.

V gene TRBV20-1 combines with J gene TRBJ1-6; 11 bases match TRBD1. V shed 3 bases and J 10 bases; nucleotides not matched to a gene: 2. The CDR3 is 13 residues long. The germline V gene has CDR1 DFQATT and CDR2 SNEGSKA (reference sequence). The CDR3 protein is CSARRTGGSPLHF. The CDR3 coding sequence is TGCAGTGCTAGGAGGACAGGGGGCTCACCCCTCCACTTT.

Concerning this clonotype: A much more abundant neighbour one base away suggests this may be a read error. The chain couples TRBV4-1 to TRBJ1-5; 7 positions match TRBD1. This CDR3 comprises 15 residues. Germline CDR1 MGHRA, CDR2 YSYEKL. This chain's CDR3 is CANSQDTGDYQPQHF. CDR3 sequence (DNA): TGCGCCAACAGCCAAGACACAGGGGATTATCAGCCCCAGCATTTT.

The chain carries TRBV20-1 and TRBJ1-2; D not resolved. The germline gives CDR1 DFQATT, CDR2 SNEGSKA (reference sequence). The V end lost 0 bases, the J end lost 6 bases, and 26 bases lay between the germline ends. This CDR3 is 18 amino acids long. CDR3 protein: CSARDGFAVAGHHNGYTF. The CDR3 nucleotides read TGCAGTGCTAGAGATGGGTTTGCGGTAGCGGGTCATCACAATGGCTACACCTTC.

Ten or more counts support this clonotype. V usage is TRBV7-9 and J usage is TRBJ2-1, with a possible D match to TRBD2 (5 bases). Trimming removed 1 base at V and 3 bases at J, with 10 bases between. Germline V gene lookup returns CDR1 SEHNR and CDR2 FQNEAQ (reference sequence). This CDR3 contains 15 residues. In nucleotides, the CDR3 is TGTGCCAGCAGCTTAGTAAGTCGGGGCTACAATGAGCAGTTCTTC. Translating it yields CASSLVSRGYNEQFF.

This chain uses TRBV2 with TRBJ1-5, with D maybe TRBD1 (5 bases). Trimming cost V 3 bases and J 7 bases, with 7 bases left between them. The length of the CDR3 is 12 residues. Germline values: CDR1 SNHLY, CDR2 FYNNEI. CDR3: CASSEGPQPQHF. The CDR3 nucleotides are TGTGCCAGCAGTGAGGGGCCCCAGCCCCAGCATTTT. The full variable domain, its missing parts supplied by reference TRBV2 and TRBJ1-5, is EPEVTQTPSHQVTQMGQEVILRCVPISNHLYFYWYRQILGQKVEFLVSFYNNEISEKSEIFDDQFSVERPDGSNFTLKIRSTKLEDSAMYFCASSEGPQPQHFGDGTRLSIL.

This chain connects TRBV24-1 to TRBJ2-5; D perhaps matches TRBD2 (5 bases). CDR3 length: 13 residues. Germline CDR1 is KGHDR and CDR2 is SFDVKD. CDR3 in amino acids: CARMIGEGETQYF. Written as DNA, the CDR3 is TGTGCTAGAATGATTGGCGAGGGAGAGACCCAGTACTTC.

The chain couples TRBV15 to TRBJ1-5; D not certain. Trimming left V 5 bases short and J 0 bases short, with 11 bases between. This CDR3 comprises 15 residues. Germline-derived CDR1 and CDR2 are LNHNV and YYDKDF (reference sequence). The CDR3 spells CATSPIQYSNQPQHF. CDR3 sequence (DNA): TGTGCCACCAGCCCGATCCAATATAGCAATCAGCCCCAGCATTTT.

Here the CDR3 DNA reads TGTGCCAGCAGCGTAGCCGCAGGGGACTACGAGCAGTACTTC. Protein sequence: CASSVAAGDYEQYF. The rearrangement links TRBV9 to TRBJ2-7, with D perhaps TRBD1 (6 bases). CDR1 and CDR2 from the germline V gene are SGDLS and YYNGEE. The CDR3 is 14 amino acids. V gave up 0 bases and J gave up 3 bases, with 10 bases separating them.